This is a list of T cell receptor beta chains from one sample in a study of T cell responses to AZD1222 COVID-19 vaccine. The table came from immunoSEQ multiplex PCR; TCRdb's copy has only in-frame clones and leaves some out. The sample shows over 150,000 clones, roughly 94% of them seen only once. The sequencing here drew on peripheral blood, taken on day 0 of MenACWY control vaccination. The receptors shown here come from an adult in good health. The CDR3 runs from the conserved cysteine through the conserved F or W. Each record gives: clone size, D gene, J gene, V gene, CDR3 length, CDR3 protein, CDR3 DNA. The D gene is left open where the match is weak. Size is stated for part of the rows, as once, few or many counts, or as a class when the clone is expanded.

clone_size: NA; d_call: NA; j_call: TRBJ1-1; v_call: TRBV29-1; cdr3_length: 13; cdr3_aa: CSPRIFGGSEAFF; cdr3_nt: TGCAGCCCCCGAATTTTCGGGGGTTCTGAAGCTTTCTTT
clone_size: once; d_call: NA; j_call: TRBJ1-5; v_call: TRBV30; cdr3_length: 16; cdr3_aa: CAWRGGGGYSNQPQHF; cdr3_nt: TGTGCCTGGAGAGGGGGTGGGGGTTATAGCAATCAGCCCCAGCATTTT
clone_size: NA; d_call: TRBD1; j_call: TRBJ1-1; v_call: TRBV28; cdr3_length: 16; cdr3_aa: CASGPPGQGLRTEAFF; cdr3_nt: TGTGCCAGCGGCCCCCCGGGACAGGGATTAAGGACTGAAGCTTTCTTT
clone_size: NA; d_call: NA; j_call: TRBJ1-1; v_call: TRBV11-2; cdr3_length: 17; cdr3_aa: CASSLVRSAASNTEAFF; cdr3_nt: TGTGCCAGCAGCTTAGTGCGATCCGCGGCGAGTAACACTGAAGCTTTCTTT
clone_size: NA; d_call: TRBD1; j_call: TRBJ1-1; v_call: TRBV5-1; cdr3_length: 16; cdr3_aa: CASSYGQGALRTEAFF; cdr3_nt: TGCGCCAGCAGCTACGGACAGGGAGCCCTCAGAACTGAAGCTTTCTTT
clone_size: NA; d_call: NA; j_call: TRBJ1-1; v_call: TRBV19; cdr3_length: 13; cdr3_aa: CASSLGGNTEAFF; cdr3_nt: TGTGCCAGTAGCCTAGGGGGGAACACTGAAGCTTTCTTT
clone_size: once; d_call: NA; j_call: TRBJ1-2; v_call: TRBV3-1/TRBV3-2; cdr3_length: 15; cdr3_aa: CASSSRGTGNYGYTF; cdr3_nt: TGTGCCAGCAGCTCAAGGGGGACGGGTAACTATGGCTACACCTTC
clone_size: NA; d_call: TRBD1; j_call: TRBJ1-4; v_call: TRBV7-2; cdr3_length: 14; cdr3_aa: CASSFSDRAEKLFF; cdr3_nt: TGTGCCAGCAGCTTTTCGGACAGGGCTGAAAAACTGTTTTTT
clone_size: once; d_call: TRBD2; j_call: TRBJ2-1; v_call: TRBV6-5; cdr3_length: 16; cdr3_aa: CASSSSGLAGGGEQFF; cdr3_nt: TGTGCCAGCAGTTCCAGCGGACTAGCGGGAGGCGGTGAGCAGTTCTTC
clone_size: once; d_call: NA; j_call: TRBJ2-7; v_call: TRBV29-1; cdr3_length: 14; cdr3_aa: CSFRPASAGYEQYF; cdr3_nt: TGCAGCTTTCGACCGGCCTCGGCGGGCTACGAGCAGTACTTC
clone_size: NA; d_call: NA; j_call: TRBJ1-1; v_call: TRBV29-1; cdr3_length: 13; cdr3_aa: CSVEDQRWTEAFF; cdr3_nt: TGCAGCGTTGAAGATCAAAGGTGGACCGAAGCTTTCTTT
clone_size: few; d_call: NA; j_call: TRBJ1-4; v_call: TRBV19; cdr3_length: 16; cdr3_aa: CASSSWTEHKWRKLFF; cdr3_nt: TGTGCCAGTAGTAGCTGGACAGAACATAAGTGGCGAAAACTGTTTTTT
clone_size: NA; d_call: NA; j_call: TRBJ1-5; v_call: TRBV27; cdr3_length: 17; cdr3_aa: CASSAVRVWASNQPQHF; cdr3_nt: TGTGCCAGCAGTGCGGTTAGGGTCTGGGCAAGCAATCAGCCCCAGCATTTT
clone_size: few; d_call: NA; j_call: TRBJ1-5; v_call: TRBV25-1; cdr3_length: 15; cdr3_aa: CARSGPLGRNQPQHF; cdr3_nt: TGTGCCAGGAGTGGGCCCTTGGGGCGCAATCAGCCCCAGCATTTT
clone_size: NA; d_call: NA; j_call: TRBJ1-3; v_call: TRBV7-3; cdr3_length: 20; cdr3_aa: CASSYYYKPGPWISGNTIYF; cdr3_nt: TGTGCCAGCAGCTATTACTACAAACCTGGACCGTGGATTTCTGGAAACACCATATATTTT
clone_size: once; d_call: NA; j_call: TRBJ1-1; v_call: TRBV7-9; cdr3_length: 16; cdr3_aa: CASSPDPQGFNTEAFF; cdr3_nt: TGTGCCAGCAGCCCAGACCCTCAGGGATTCAACACTGAAGCTTTCTTT
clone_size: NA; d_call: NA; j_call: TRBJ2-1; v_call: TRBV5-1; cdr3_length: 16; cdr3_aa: CASSLGGSGPGNEQFF; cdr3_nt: TGCGCCAGCAGCCTCGGGGGTTCCGGACCCGGGAATGAGCAGTTCTTC
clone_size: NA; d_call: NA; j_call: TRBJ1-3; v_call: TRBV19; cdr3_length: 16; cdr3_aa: CASSENSASSLNTIYF; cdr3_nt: TGTGCCAGTAGTGAGAACTCGGCCAGTTCTCTAAACACCATATATTTT
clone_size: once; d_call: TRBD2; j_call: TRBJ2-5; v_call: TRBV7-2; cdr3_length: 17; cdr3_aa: CASSSGLAGVVGETQYF; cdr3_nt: TGTGCCAGCAGCTCGGGACTAGCGGGAGTGGTCGGAGAGACCCAGTACTTC
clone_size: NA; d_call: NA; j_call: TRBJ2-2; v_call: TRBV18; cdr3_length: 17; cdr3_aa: CASSPVPPGPNTGELFF; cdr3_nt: TGTGCCAGCTCACCCGTACCCCCGGGACCGAACACCGGGGAGCTGTTTTTT
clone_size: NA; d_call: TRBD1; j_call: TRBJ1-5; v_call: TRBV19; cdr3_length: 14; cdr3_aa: CASTGTGGNQPQHF; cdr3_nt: TGTGCCAGTACCGGGACAGGGGGAAATCAGCCCCAGCATTTT
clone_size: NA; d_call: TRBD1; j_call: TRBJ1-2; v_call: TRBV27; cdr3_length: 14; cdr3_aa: CASSYRDRGYGYTF; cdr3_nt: TGTGCCAGCAGTTACCGGGACAGGGGCTATGGCTACACCTTC
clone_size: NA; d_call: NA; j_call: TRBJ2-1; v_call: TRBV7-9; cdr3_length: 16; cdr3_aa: CASSLAGTKAFNEQFF; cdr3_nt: TGTGCCAGCAGCTTAGCGGGGACCAAAGCTTTCAATGAGCAGTTCTTC
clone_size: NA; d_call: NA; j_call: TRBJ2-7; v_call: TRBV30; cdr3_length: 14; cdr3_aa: CAWRDTGGAYEQYF; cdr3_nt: TGTGCCTGGAGGGATACAGGGGGGGCCTACGAGCAGTACTTC
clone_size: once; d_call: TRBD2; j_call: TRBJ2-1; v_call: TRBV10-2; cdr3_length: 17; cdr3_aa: CASTQGFLAGGNNEQFF; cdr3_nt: TGCGCCAGCACCCAGGGGTTCCTAGCGGGAGGGAACAATGAGCAGTTCTTC
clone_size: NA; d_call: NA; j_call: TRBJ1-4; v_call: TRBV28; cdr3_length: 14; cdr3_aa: CASRRRGVGEKLFF; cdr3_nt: TGTGCCAGCAGACGCAGGGGAGTGGGAGAAAAACTGTTTTTT
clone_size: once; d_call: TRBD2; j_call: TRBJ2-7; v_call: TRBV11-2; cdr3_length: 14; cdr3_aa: CASSLASGPYEQYF; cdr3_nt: TGTGCCAGCAGCTTAGCTAGCGGACCCTACGAGCAGTACTTC
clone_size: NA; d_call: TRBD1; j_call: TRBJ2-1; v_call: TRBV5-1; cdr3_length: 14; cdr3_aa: CASNLQTGENEQFF; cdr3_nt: TGCGCCAGCAACCTTCAGACAGGGGAGAATGAGCAGTTCTTC
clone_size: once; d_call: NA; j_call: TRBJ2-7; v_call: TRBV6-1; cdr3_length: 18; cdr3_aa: CASSEYWSQGVTAYEQYF; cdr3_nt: TGTGCCAGCAGTGAATATTGGAGTCAGGGCGTCACAGCCTACGAGCAGTACTTC
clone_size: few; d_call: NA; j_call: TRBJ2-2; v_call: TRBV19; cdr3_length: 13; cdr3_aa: CASRRVDTGELFF; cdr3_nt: TGTGCCAGTAGGCGAGTGGACACCGGGGAGCTGTTTTTT
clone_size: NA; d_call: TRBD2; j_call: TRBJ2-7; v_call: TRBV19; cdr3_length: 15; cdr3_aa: CASSRGLGSADEQYF; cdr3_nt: TGTGCCAGTAGCCGGGGACTAGGATCGGCGGACGAGCAGTACTTC
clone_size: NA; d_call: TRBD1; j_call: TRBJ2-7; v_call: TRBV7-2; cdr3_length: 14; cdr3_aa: CASSLSDRVYEQYF; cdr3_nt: TGTGCCAGCAGCTTAAGTGACAGGGTCTACGAGCAGTACTTC
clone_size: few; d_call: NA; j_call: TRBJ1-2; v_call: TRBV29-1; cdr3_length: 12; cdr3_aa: CSGSQGNYGYTF; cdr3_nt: TGCAGCGGAAGCCAGGGGAACTATGGCTACACCTTC
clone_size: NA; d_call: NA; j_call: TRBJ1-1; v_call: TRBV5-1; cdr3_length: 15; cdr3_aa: CASSLEGAVNTEAFF; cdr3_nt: TGCGCCAGCAGCTTGGAAGGGGCTGTGAACACTGAAGCTTTCTTT
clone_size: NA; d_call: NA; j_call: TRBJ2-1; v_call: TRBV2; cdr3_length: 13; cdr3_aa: CASLRLAGDEQFF; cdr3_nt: TGTGCCAGCTTGAGACTGGCAGGCGATGAGCAGTTCTTC
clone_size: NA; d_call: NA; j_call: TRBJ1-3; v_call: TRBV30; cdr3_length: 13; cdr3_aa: CAWRANSGNTIYF; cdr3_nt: TGTGCCTGGAGAGCCAACTCTGGAAACACCATATATTTT
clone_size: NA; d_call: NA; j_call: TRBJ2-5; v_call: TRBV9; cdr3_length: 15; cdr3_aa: CASSVGITGQETQYF; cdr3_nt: TGTGCCAGCAGCGTAGGAATCACAGGTCAAGAGACCCAGTACTTC
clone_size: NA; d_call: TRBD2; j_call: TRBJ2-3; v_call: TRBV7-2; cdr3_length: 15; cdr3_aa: CASSPALAGADTQYF; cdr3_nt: TGTGCCAGCAGCCCGGCCCTAGCGGGAGCAGATACGCAGTATTTT
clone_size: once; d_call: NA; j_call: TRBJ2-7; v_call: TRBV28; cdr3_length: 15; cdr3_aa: CASSSGSTIIYEQYF; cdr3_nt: TGTGCCAGCAGTTCCGGGTCGACCATCATCTACGAGCAGTACTTC
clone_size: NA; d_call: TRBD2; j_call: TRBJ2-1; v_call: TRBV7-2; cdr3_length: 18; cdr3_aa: CASSATTRLAGAYNEQFF; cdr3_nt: TGTGCCAGCAGCGCAACGACCCGACTAGCGGGCGCCTACAATGAGCAGTTCTTC
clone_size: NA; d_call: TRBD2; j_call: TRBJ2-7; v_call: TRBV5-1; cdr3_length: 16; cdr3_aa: CASSPGTSAGEVKQYF; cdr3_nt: TGCGCCAGCAGCCCCGGGACTAGCGCCGGAGAGGTAAAGCAGTACTTC
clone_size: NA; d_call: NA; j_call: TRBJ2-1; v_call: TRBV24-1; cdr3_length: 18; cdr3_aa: CATSDPSTGPPSYNEQFF; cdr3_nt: TGTGCCACCAGTGATCCCAGCACCGGGCCTCCCTCCTACAATGAGCAGTTCTTC
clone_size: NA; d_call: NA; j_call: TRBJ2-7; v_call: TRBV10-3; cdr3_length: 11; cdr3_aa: CAIDGGYEQYF; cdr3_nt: TGTGCCATCGACGGAGGCTACGAGCAGTACTTC
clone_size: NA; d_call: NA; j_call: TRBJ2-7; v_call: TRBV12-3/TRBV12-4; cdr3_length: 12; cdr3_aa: CASSKDSYEQYF; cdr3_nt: TGTGCCAGCAGCAAGGACAGTTACGAGCAGTACTTC
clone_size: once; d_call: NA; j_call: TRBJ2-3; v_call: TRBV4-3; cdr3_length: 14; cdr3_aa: CASSQRVGTDTQYF; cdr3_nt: TGCGCCAGCAGCCAAAGGGTAGGCACAGATACGCAGTATTTT
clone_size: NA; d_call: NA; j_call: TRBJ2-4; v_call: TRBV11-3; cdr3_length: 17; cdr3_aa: CASSPPRANLAKNIQYF; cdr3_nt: TGTGCCAGCAGCCCCCCGAGAGCGAACCTAGCCAAAAACATTCAGTACTTC
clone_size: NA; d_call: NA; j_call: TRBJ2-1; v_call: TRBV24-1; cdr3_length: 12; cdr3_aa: CATSGTYNEQFF; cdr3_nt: TGTGCCACGAGCGGTACCTACAATGAGCAGTTCTTC
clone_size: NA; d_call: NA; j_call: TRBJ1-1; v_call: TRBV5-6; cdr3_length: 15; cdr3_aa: CASSFLVAGATEAFF; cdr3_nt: TGTGCCAGCAGCTTTCTAGTCGCCGGGGCCACTGAAGCTTTCTTT
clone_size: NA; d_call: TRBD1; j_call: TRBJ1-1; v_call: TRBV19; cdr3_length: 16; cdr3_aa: CASSIGGNRGNTEAFF; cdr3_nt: TGTGCCAGTAGTATAGGAGGAAACAGGGGGAACACTGAAGCTTTCTTT